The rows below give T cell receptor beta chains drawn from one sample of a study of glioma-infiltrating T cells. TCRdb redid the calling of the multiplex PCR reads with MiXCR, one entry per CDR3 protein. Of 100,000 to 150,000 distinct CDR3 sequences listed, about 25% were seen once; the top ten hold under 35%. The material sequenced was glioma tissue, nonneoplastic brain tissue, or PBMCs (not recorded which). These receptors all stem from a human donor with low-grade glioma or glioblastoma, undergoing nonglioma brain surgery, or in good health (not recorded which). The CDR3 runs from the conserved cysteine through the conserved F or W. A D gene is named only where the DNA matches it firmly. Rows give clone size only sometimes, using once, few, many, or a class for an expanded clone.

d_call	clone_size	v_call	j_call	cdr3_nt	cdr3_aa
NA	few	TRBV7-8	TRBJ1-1	TGTGCCAGCAGCTTCGATCGACAGCTGAACACTGAAGCTTTCTTT	CASSFDRQLNTEAFF
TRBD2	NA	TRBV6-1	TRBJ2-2	TGTGCCACCAGTGAGTTTAGCGGGAGTACGAACACCGGGGAGCTGTTTTTT	CATSEFSGSTNTGELFF
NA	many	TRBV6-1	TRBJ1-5	TGTGCCAGCAGTGGCTCAGGCGGGAATCAGCCCCAGCATTTT	CASSGSGGNQPQHF
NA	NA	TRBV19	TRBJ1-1	TGTGCCAGTAGTCCACAGTGGACTGAAGCTTTCTTT	CASSPQWTEAFF
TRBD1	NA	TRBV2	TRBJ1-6	TGTGCCAGCCATCCCGGTTATGACAGGGGTGATTCACCCCTCCACTTT	CASHPGYDRGDSPLHF
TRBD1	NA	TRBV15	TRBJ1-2	TGTGCCACCAGCGGACAGGGCGGCTATGGCTACACCTTC	CATSGQGGYGYTF
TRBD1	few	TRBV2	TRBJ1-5	TGTGCCAGCAGGGCCCGCGGGACAGGGTCCCCTCAGCCCCAGCATTTT	CASRARGTGSPQPQHF
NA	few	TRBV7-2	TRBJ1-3	TGTGCCAGCAGCTTAGGTCAGCTCCCCCGTGGGACCATATATTTT	CASSLGQLPRGTIYF
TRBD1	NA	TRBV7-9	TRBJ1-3	TGTGCCAGCAGCCCCGGGACAGGGGGCGTTAGAAACACCATATATTTT	CASSPGTGGVRNTIYF
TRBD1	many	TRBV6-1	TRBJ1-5	TGTGCCACTTTGGGACAGAGGGCCAATCAGCCCCAGCATTTT	CATLGQRANQPQHF
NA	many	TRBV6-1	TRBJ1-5	TGTGCCAGCAGTGCCGGGTTGAGCAATCAGCCCCAGCATTTT	CASSAGLSNQPQHF
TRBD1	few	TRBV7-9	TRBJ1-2	TGTGCCAGCTCGACAGGGAACTATGGCTACACCTTC	CASSTGNYGYTF
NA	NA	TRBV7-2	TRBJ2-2	TGTGCCAGCAGCTTACGCAGGGGGGGGGCCAGTGGGGAGCTGTTTTTT	CASSLRRGGASGELFF
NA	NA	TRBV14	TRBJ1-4	TGTGCCAGCAGACGGGGTCAGAGGACTGAAAAACTGTTTTTT	CASRRGQRTEKLFF
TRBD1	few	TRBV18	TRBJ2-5	TGTGCCAGCTCACCACCACAGGGGACCCTGGGAGAGACCCAGTACTTC	CASSPPQGTLGETQYF
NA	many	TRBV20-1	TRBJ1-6	TGCAGTGCGAGGGGACACCATAATTCACCCCTCCACTTT	CSARGHHNSPLHF
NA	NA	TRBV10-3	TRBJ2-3	TGTGCCATTAAAGCCCGGGACACAGATACGCAGTATTTT	CAIKARDTDTQYF
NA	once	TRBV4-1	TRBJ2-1	TGCGCCAGCAGCCAAAATAATCTGGGTTACAATGAGCAGTTCTTC	CASSQNNLGYNEQFF
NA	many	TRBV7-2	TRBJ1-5	TGTGCCAGCAGCTCAGGTTTTGCGACGCCCCAGCATTTT	CASSSGFATPQHF
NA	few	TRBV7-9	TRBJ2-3	TGTGCCAGCAGCTTAGAACTAGAAACAGATACGCAGTATTTT	CASSLELETDTQYF
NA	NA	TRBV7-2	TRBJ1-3	TGTGCCAGCAGCCAGTTGGGGGCAGCCATGTCTGGAAACACCATATATTTT	CASSQLGAAMSGNTIYF
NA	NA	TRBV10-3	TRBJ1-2	TGTGCCACCAGGGCAGGAGATCACAACTATGGCTACACCTTC	CATRAGDHNYGYTF
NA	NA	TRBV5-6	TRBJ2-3	TGTGCCAGCAGCTTGAAAGGGGGGGCGTCAGATACGCAGTATTTT	CASSLKGGASDTQYF
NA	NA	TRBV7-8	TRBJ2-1	TGTGCCAGCAGCTTAGTTGTGAGCTCCTACAATGAGCAGTTCTTC	CASSLVVSSYNEQFF
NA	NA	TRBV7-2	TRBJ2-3	TGTGCCAGCAGCTTAGCAGGCCCCGGGGGCACAGATACGCAGTATTTT	CASSLAGPGGTDTQYF
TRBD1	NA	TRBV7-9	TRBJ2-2	TGTGCCAGCAGCTTAGACAGGGGTACCGGGGAGCTGTTTTTT	CASSLDRGTGELFF
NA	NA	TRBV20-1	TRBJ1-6	TGCAGTGCTAGACAGGACGATAATTCACCCCTCCACTTT	CSARQDDNSPLHF
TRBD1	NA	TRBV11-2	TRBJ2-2	TGTGCCAGCAGCGGCCAGGACAGGGCCACCGGGGAGCTGCTTTTT	CASSGQDRATGELLF
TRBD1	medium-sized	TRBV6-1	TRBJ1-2	TGTGCCAGCCCAGGACAGGGGGTTTCTGGCTACACCTTC	CASPGQGVSGYTF
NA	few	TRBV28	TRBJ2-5	TGTGCCAGCAGTTTGGAAGTAAGAGAGACCCAGTACTTC	CASSLEVRETQYF
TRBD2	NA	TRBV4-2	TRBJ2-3	TGTGCCAGCAGCCCACAGCCCTTACTAGCGGGGGGCCGCACAGGTACGCAGTATTTT	CASSPQPLLAGGRTGTQYF
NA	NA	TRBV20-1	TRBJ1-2	TGCAGTGCCACGACACAGCAGCACTATGGCTACACCTTC	CSATTQQHYGYTF
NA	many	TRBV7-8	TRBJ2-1	TGTGCCAGCAGCTTAGCGCCGCCGGGTGAGCAGTTCTTC	CASSLAPPGEQFF
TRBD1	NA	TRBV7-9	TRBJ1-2	TGTGCCAGCAGCTTAGCGGACAGGACCATGGGAGGCTACACCTTC	CASSLADRTMGGYTF
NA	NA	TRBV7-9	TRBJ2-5	TGTGCCAGCGGGGAGCCGTACCAAGAGACCCAGTACTTC	CASGEPYQETQYF
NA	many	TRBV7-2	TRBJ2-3	TGTGCCAGCAGCTCCCAGATCAGTAGCACAGATACGCAGTATTTT	CASSSQISSTDTQYF
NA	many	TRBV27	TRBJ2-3	TGTGCCAGCACCTATCGGTACCCATCCACAGATACGCAGTATTTT	CASTYRYPSTDTQYF
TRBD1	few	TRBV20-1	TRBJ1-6	TGCAGTGCGCCACGGCCTAAACAGGGGAATAATTCACCCCTCCACTTT	CSAPRPKQGNNSPLHF
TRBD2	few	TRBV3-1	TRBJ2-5	TGTGCCAGCAGCCAAGACGCGGGGGGACAAGAGACCCAGTACTTC	CASSQDAGGQETQYF
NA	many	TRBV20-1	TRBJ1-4	TGCAGTGCTCCTCTAGGGGCCGCCCACAATGAAAAACTGTTTTTT	CSAPLGAAHNEKLFF
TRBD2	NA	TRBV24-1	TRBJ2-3	TGTGCCACCATTGATCCCGGGACTAGCAGGACAGATACGCAGTATTTT	CATIDPGTSRTDTQYF
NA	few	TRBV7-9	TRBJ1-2	TGTGCCAGCACCCAACACTATGGCTACACCTTC	CASTQHYGYTF
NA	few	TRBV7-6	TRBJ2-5	TGTGCCAGCTCCCTGGCAAACCAAGAGACCCAGTACTTC	CASSLANQETQYF
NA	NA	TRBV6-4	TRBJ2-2	TGTGCCAGCAGTGGGACCTCTAGGGAGCTGTTTTTT	CASSGTSRELFF
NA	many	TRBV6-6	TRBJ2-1	TGTGCCAGCAGTTACGCGGATGAGCAGTTCTTC	CASSYADEQFF
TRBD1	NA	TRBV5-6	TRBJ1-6	TGTGCCAGCAGCCGACGGGGGAGGGGGCGTAATTCACCCCTCCACTTT	CASSRRGRGRNSPLHF
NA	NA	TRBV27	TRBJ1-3	TGTGCCAGCAGTTTATATTCGGGGTACGGAAACACCATATATTTT	CASSLYSGYGNTIYF
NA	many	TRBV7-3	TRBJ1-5	TGTGCCAGCAGCTTAGGAGCCAATCAGCCCCAGCATTTT	CASSLGANQPQHF
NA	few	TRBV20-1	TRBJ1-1	TGCAGTGCTAGAGATCTGGAAGGGAAGGGCACTGAAGCTTTCTTT	CSARDLEGKGTEAFF
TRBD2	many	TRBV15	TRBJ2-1	TGTGCCACCAGCAGAGTTGGTCGAGGACTAGCGGGGGGGGAGCAGTTCTTC	CATSRVGRGLAGGEQFF
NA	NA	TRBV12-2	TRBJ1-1	TGTGCAAGTCGCTCGCTACAGGGGGGAGGGACTGAAGCTTTCTTT	CASRSLQGGGTEAFF